Each of the 23 T cell receptor beta chains below was sequenced from the same sample in a study of tissue T cells after allogeneic stem cell transplantation. Produced via immunoSEQ multiplex PCR; TCRdb's table is partial and in-frame only. Here the sample spans tens of thousands of clones, over 70% being singletons. The specimen was tissue from the ileum, collected at autopsy. These receptor sequences come from a female donor over 55 with lung cancer.

This clone was found once. This sequence joins TRBV25-1 and TRBJ2-1; D perhaps matches TRBD1 (6 bases). With 4 bases removed from V and 7 bases from J, the gap between germline ends came to 11 bases. Germline-derived CDR1 and CDR2 are MGHDK and SYGVNS. This CDR3 has 13 amino acids. This chain's CDR3 is CASSARGFNEQFF. Written as DNA, the CDR3 is TGTGCCAGCAGTGCAAGGGGGTTTAATGAGCAGTTCTTC.

The rearrangement joins TRBV7-8 to TRBJ2-2; 7 bases are a match to TRBD1. The germline gives CDR1 SGHVS, CDR2 FQNEAQ. The J segment lost 0 bases and the V segment lost 6 bases, leaving 16 bases of the junction unmatched. CDR3 length: 19 residues. CDR3 in amino acids: CASRDRALTQLANTGELFF. In nucleotides, the CDR3 is TGTGCCAGCAGAGACAGGGCCCTAACGCAGCTGGCGAACACCGGGGAGCTGTTTTTT. Combining the CDR3 with reference TRBV7-8 and TRBJ2-2 gives the whole variable domain GAGVSQSPRYKVAKRGQDVALRCDPISGHVSLFWYQQALGQGPEFLTYFQNEAQLDKSGLPSDRFFAERPEGSVSTLKIQRTQQEDSAVYLCASRDRALTQLANTGELFFGEGSRLTVL.

The chain carries TRBV5-1 and TRBJ1-1; no clear D. From germline, CDR1 is SGHRS and CDR2 YFSETQ. Trimming cost V 0 bases and J 0 bases, with 3 bases left between them. This CDR3 region has 13 residues. CDR3 coding DNA: TGCGCCAGCAGCTTGGTGGTGAACACTGAAGCTTTCTTT. It specifies CASSLVVNTEAFF.

The chain links TRBV2 to TRBJ2-1; the match to TRBD1 covers 9 bases. The V gene end was trimmed by 6 bases and the J gene end by 7 bases; junction bases not matched to a gene: 10. The germline CDR1 and CDR2 sequences are SNHLY and FYNNEI. The length of the CDR3 is 15 residues. This CDR3 is CASRDRGEIGNEQFF. In DNA form, the CDR3 reads TGTGCCAGCAGGGACAGGGGCGAAATTGGGAATGAGCAGTTCTTC.

This clone has only a few counts. This chain connects TRBV30 to TRBJ2-7; tentatively, D is TRBD2 (6 bases). CDR1 is GTSNPN and CDR2 is SVGIG in the germline V gene (reference sequence). CDR3 length: 13 amino acids. With 4 bases removed from V and 6 bases from J, the gap between germline ends came to 16 bases. CDR3 sequence reads: CAWTTPPGVEQYF. The CDR3 nucleotides are TGTGCCTGGACTACCCCGCCGGGGGTCGAGCAGTACTTC.

The gene calls are TRBV10-3 and TRBJ2-5, with D hard to call. Germline V gene data show CDR1 as ENHRY and CDR2 as SYGVKD. The ends were cut back, 4 bases at V and 7 bases at J, with 10 bases in the middle. CDR3 length equals 12 residues. The CDR3 DNA sequence: TGTGCCATCAGTGCGATCGCTGGGACCCAGTACTTC. This gives the protein CAISAIAGTQYF.

This clone has a single count. The rearrangement links TRBV5-1 to TRBJ1-1, with TRBD1 matching 12 bases. V dropped 7 bases and J dropped 1; count of bases not matched to a gene: 20. CDR1 and CDR2 (germline): SGHRS, YFSETQ. CDR3 length equals 20 residues. The DNA of the CDR3 is TGCGCCAGCCGCAAGTCCCCGGGACAGGGGGCCCGAGGAGCGAACACTGAAGCTTTCTTT. Protein product: CASRKSPGQGARGANTEAFF.

The chain has TRBV7-9 and TRBJ2-5; the D is unclear. Germline V gene sequence: CDR1 SEHNR, CDR2 FQNEAQ (reference sequence). Trimming removed 2 bases from V and 5 bases from J, with 18 bases in between. This CDR3 has 16 amino acids. CDR3 protein: CASSLSRLASGETQYF. In DNA, the CDR3 is TGTGCCAGCAGCTTAAGCCGACTCGCGTCGGGCGAGACCCAGTACTTC. Together with reference TRBV7-9 and TRBJ2-5, the CDR3 gives the full variable domain: DTGVSQNPRHKITKRGQNVTFRCDPISEHNRLYWYRQTLGQGPEFLTYFQNEAQLEKSRLLSDRFSAERPKGSFSTLEIQRTEQGDSAMYLCASSLSRLASGETQYFGPGTRLLVL.

This clone was found a few times. The chain employs TRBV5-6 and TRBJ2-7, with 7 bases identical to TRBD1. Germline V CDR1 and CDR2: SGHDT, YYEEEE. V dropped 4 bases and J dropped 2; count of bases not matched to a gene: 6. CDR3 size: 14 residues. The CDR3 sequence is CASSQQGLTYEQYF. As DNA, the CDR3 is TGTGCCAGCAGCCAACAGGGGTTGACCTACGAGCAGTACTTC.

This rearrangement joins TRBV3-1 (or the pseudogene TRBV3-2) to TRBJ1-2, with TRBD1 identical over 9 bases. With V trimmed by 6 bases and J by 8 bases, 4 bases remained unmatched. The length of the CDR3 is 12 residues. CDR1 and CDR2 (germline): LGHDT, YNNKEL (reference sequence). CDR3 DNA: TGTGCCAGCAGTCCGGACAGGGGAGGCTACACCTTC. It codes for CASSPDRGGYTF.

This chain links TRBV5-1 with TRBJ1-4; tentatively, D is TRBD1 (5 bases). The germline V gene has CDR1 SGHRS and CDR2 YFSETQ. This CDR3 comprises 15 residues. Trimming removed 3 bases from V and 7 bases from J, with 16 bases in between. CDR3 bases: TGCGCCAGCAGCTGGGGGGACCCTGGAAGTGAAAAACTGTTTTTT. Translating gives CASSWGDPGSEKLFF.

Judged by abundance, this clone is medium-sized. V usage is TRBV5-4 and J usage is TRBJ2-1; D is possibly TRBD2 (5 bases). Trimming shortened V by 5 bases and J by 7 bases, and 10 bases separated the two germline ends. The CDR3 is made up of 12 amino acids. CDR1 and CDR2 from the germline V gene are SGHNT and YYREEE (reference sequence). The CDR3 here is CASSGESNEQFF. The CDR3 DNA reads as TGTGCCAGCAGTGGGGAGAGTAATGAGCAGTTCTTC.

The genes are TRBV7-2 and TRBJ1-6; D not resolved. Germline loops: CDR1 SGHTA, CDR2 FQGNSA. The CDR3 covers 15 residues. Trimming removed 5 bases from V and 10 bases from J, with 18 bases in between. Here the CDR3 reads CASSPTERAPSPLHF. The CDR3 coding sequence is TGTGCCAGCAGCCCAACCGAGAGGGCTCCCTCACCCCTCCACTTT.

The chain is built from TRBV5-6 and TRBJ1-5; a weak D match, TRBD1 (6 bases). The germline gives CDR1 SGHDT, CDR2 YYEEEE. The CDR3 is made up of 14 amino acids. V lost 4 bases and J 8 bases, leaving 16 bases between the germline ends. CDR3 amino acids: CASSLGNRAEPQHF. The CDR3 coding sequence is TGTGCCAGCAGCCTGGGGAACAGGGCTGAGCCCCAGCATTTT.

This chain links TRBV3-1 (or the pseudogene TRBV3-2) with TRBJ1-2; D remains ambiguous. V lost 4 bases to trimming and J lost 6 bases, with 6 bases between them. CDR3 length equals 11 residues. The germline V gene has CDR1 LGHDT and CDR2 YNNKEL (reference sequence). The CDR3, as DNA: TGTGCCAGCAGCCGAGGGAATGGCTACACCTTC. Translating it yields CASSRGNGYTF.

This clone has just a few counts. The gene calls are TRBV7-8 and TRBJ1-5, with D hard to call. V lost 2 bases and J 1 base, leaving 12 bases between the germline ends. CDR3 length: 16 residues. CDR1 is SGHVS, CDR2 FQNEAQ, per germline. CDR3 in DNA: TGTGCCAGCAGCTTAATCGACGGCAGGAGCAATCAGCCCCAGCATTTT. Its translation is CASSLIDGRSNQPQHF.

The V call is TRBV5-6, the J call TRBJ2-7, with 7 bases that match TRBD2. There are 14 residues in the CDR3. V dropped 4 bases and J dropped 7; count of bases not matched to a gene: 11. Germline-derived CDR1 and CDR2 are SGHDT and YYEEEE. Here the CDR3 reads CASSRRGASGEQYF. Here the CDR3 DNA reads TGTGCCAGCAGCAGGAGAGGGGCTAGCGGTGAGCAGTACTTC. The full variable domain, in which reference TRBV5-6 and TRBJ2-7 provide the parts outside the CDR3, is DAGVTQSPTHLIKTRGQQVTLRCSPKSGHDTVSWYQQALGQGPQFIFQYYEEEERQRGNFPDRFSGHQFPNYSSELNVNALLLGDSALYLCASSRRGASGEQYFGPGTRLTVT.

DNA for the CDR3: TGCGCCAGCAGCCAGGGGACAGGGGCGAACACTGAAGCTTTCTTT. Its translation: CASSQGTGANTEAFF. This rearrangement joins TRBV4-1 to TRBJ1-1, with 10 bases identical to TRBD1. The CDR3 spans 15 residues. Looked up from germline, CDR1 is MGHRA and CDR2 is YSYEKL. The J segment lost 1 base and the V segment lost 3 bases, leaving 2 bases of the junction unmatched.

This chain links TRBV7-9 with TRBJ2-7; the D gene could be TRBD1 or TRBD2 (5 bases each). CDR1 and CDR2 from the germline V gene are SEHNR and FQNEAQ (reference sequence). Trimming removed 5 bases at V and 0 bases at J, with 14 bases between. The CDR3 is 15 amino acids. CDR3 sequence (DNA): TGTGCCAGCAGCGAGCCGGGACGGAGCTCCTACGAGCAGTACTTC. This encodes CASSEPGRSSYEQYF.

In its sample, this clone was seen a few times. The chain combines TRBV7-8 with TRBJ2-7; TRBD1 or TRBD2 may be the D gene (5 bases each). Germline V lookup: CDR1 SGHVS, CDR2 FQNEAQ. Trimming left V 1 base short and J 7 bases short, with 17 bases between. This CDR3 comprises 15 residues. The DNA for the CDR3 is TGTGCCAGCAGCTTAGGGGGGTTGTACGGTGGAGAGCAGTACTTC. The encoded protein is CASSLGGLYGGEQYF.

This clone was found a few times. The chain links TRBV7-2 to TRBJ1-2, with D possibly TRBD1 on 5 matching bases. V was clipped by 1 base and J by 2 bases, with 5 bases between them. This CDR3 is built from 13 residues. Germline V gene sequence: CDR1 SGHTA, CDR2 FQGNSA. CDR3 region: CASSLGQNYGYTF. The CDR3 DNA reads TGTGCCAGCAGCTTAGGACAGAACTATGGCTACACCTTC.

The chain uses TRBV19 and TRBJ1-1; no reliable D call. CDR3 length equals 12 residues. The germline gives CDR1 LNHDA, CDR2 SQIVND (reference sequence). V was pared by 4 bases and J by 11 bases, with 14 bases between. CDR3 in DNA: TGTGCCAGTAGTACCCGACAACTGGTCGCTTTCTTT. Amino acid sequence: CASSTRQLVAFF.

Judged by abundance, this clone is medium-sized (0.01 to 0.1%). The chain carries TRBV7-2 and TRBJ1-1; 9 bases match TRBD1. CDR3 length: 15 residues. Trimming took 1 base from V and 6 from J; bases not matched to a gene: 6. Germline-derived CDR1 and CDR2 are SGHTA and FQGNSA. CDR3 region: CASSLGGQGRPEAFF. CDR3 sequence (DNA): TGTGCCAGCAGCTTAGGAGGACAGGGGAGGCCTGAAGCTTTCTTT.